This T cell receptor beta chain was recovered during a study of technical replicates of blood from a handful of donors. Profiled with immunoSEQ multiplex PCR; TCRdb holds only in-frame clones, not every one. The top ten clones hold approximately 0.18% of a sample with some 57,000 clones, less than 98% of them seen once. The germline CDR1 and CDR2 sequences are MDHEN and SYDVKM. Between the trimmed V and J ends, which lost 1 base and 5 bases, there was a span of 2 bases. The length of the CDR3 is 11 residues. This sequence joins TRBV28 and TRBJ1-1, with no clear D. Sequenced input: T cells isolated from PBMCs. This sequence was found in a human donor in good health. As DNA, the CDR3 is TGTGCCAGCAGTTTATTAACTGAAGCTTTCTTT. As protein: CASSLLTEAFF.